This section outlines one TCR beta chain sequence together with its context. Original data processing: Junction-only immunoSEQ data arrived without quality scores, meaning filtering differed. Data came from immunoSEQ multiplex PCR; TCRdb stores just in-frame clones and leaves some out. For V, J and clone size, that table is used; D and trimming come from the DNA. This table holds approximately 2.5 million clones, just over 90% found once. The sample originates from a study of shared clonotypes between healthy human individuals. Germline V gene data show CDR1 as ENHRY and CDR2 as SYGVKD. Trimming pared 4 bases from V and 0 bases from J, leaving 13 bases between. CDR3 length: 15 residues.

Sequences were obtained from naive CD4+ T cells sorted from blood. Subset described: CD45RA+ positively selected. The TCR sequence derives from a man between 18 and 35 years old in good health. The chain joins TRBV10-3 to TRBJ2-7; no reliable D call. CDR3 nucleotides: TGTGCCATCAGTGTTGGAATCCTAAGCTCCTACGAGCAGTACTTC. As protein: CAISVGILSSYEQYF.